A single sample is the source of the 24 T cell receptor beta chains below, sequenced in a study of T cells in women clearing cervical HPV infection. TCRdb's copy holds only in-frame clones and misses some; the assay was immunoSEQ multiplex PCR. The sample includes 25,000 to 35,000 clones. Sequenced: blood buffy coat. These receptors all come from a woman between 18 and 75 years old with a cervical HPV16 infection that either progressed to CIN3+ or cleared (not recorded which).

About this clone itself: The read halts 3 residues ahead of the CDR3 end, with the missing end drawn from the germline J gene. V usage is TRBV6-4 and J usage is TRBJ2-3, with 9 bases that match TRBD2. The germline gives CDR1 MRHNA, CDR2 SNTAGT. V trimming: 6 bases; J trimming: 1 base; junction bases outside the gene matches: 2. The CDR3 totals 14 residues. The part of the CDR3 DNA that was read is TGTGCCAGCAGACGGACTAGCGGCACAGATACG. This translates into CASRRTSGTDT. The entire CDR3 sequence reads CASRRTSGTDTQYF.

For this clone: The CDR3 is cut off 3 residues early in the read; its end comes from the germline J gene. The rearrangement joins TRBV18 to TRBJ1-2, with 7 bases that match TRBD1. The germline V gene encodes CDR1 KGHSH and CDR2 LQKENI. This CDR3 has 14 residues. CDR3 bases read: TGTGCCAGCTCACCCACGGGAGGGGGCGAGAGC. Translating gives CASSPTGGGES. The complete CDR3 protein is CASSPTGGGESYTF.

Details on this clone: Read coverage stops 3 residues before the CDR3 terminus; the germline J gene supplies the remainder. This chain uses TRBV2 with TRBJ2-1, with D tentatively TRBD1 (5 bases). The germline V and J ends were trimmed by 11 bases and 0 bases, with 14 bases remaining between them. CDR1 is SNHLY, CDR2 FYNNEI, per germline. The CDR3 has 14 amino acids. This CDR3 reads CAASQAVSYNEQFF. The DNA read from the CDR3 is TGTGCCGCATCACAGGCAGTCTCCTACAATGAG.

In the case of this clone: The DNA ends 3 residues before the CDR3 does, and the rest of the CDR3 is filled in from the germline J gene. This chain links TRBV2 with TRBJ1-6; TRBD1 agrees at 7 bases. This CDR3 spans 15 amino acids. V dropped 4 bases and J dropped 6; count of bases not matched to a gene: 6. Germline CDR1 SNHLY, CDR2 FYNNEI. The covered CDR3 bases are TGTGCCAGCAGTGGGGGGACAGCACTTAATTCACCC. Protein: CASSGGTALNSP. The full CDR3 protein is CASSGGTALNSPLHF.

Of note for this clone: Read coverage stops 3 residues before the CDR3 terminus; the germline J gene supplies the remainder. The chain carries TRBV5-5 and TRBJ1-2, with D possibly TRBD1 on 5 matching bases. Germline CDR1 is SGHKS and CDR2 is YYEKEE (reference sequence). This CDR3 has 14 amino acids. Trimming removed 0 bases from V and 6 bases from J, with 12 bases in between. The chain's CDR3 is CASSLEGYYNGYTF. The CDR3 bases that were read are TGTGCCAGCAGCTTGGAGGGGTATTATAATGGC.

The chain's CDR3 is CASSLNRGAGAQYF. CDR3 DNA (partial): TGTGCCAGCAGCTTAAATAGGGGAGCAGGGGCG. This chain joins TRBV7-9 and TRBJ2-3; D may be TRBD1 (6 bases). The read ends 3 residues before the CDR3 terminus; that terminus is restored from the germline J gene. The V gene's germline CDR1 is SEHNR and CDR2 FQNEAQ (reference sequence). This CDR3 is 14 amino acids long.

In regard to this clone: The sequence runs out 3 residues before the end of the CDR3; the remainder is reconstructed from the germline J gene. The chain joins TRBV6-2 or TRBV6-3 to TRBJ2-1; 13 nucleotides agree with TRBD2. The CDR3 has 15 residues. With 6 bases clipped from V and 9 bases from J, the junction kept 8 bases outside the gene matches. Germline CDR1 is MNHEY and CDR2 is SVGEGT. The CDR3 DNA, read in part, is TGTGCCAGCAGCCACGGGACTAGCGGGGAGCCTGAG. Protein product: CASSHGTSGEPE. In full, the CDR3 is CASSHGTSGEPEQFF.

On this clone: The read terminates 3 residues before the CDR3 end, so the remaining end is supplied by the germline J gene. The V and J genes are TRBV5-1 and TRBJ2-3; D might be TRBD1 (6 bases). CDR1 and CDR2 (germline): SGHRS, YFSETQ. V shed 0 bases and J shed 4 bases, with 12 bases lying between them. There are 15 residues in the CDR3. The part of the CDR3 DNA that was read is TGCGCCAGCAGCTTGGAAAGGGGGACCGCAGATACG. As protein: CASSLERGTADT. The full CDR3 protein reads CASSLERGTADTQYF.

The sequenced CDR3 bases are TGTGCCAGCAGCCAAGCTGCGGGAGGGCTTTTCACAGATACG. Its protein product is CASSQAAGGLFTDT. The whole CDR3 protein reads CASSQAAGGLFTDTQYF. V gene TRBV3-1 (or the pseudogene TRBV3-2) combines with J gene TRBJ2-3; 9 bases fit TRBD2. The CDR3 end lies 3 residues beyond the end of the read and is filled in from the germline J gene. The CDR3 is 17 residues long. V lost 1 base, J lost 2 bases, and 7 bases stayed unmatched. Germline lookup yields CDR1 LGHDT and CDR2 YNNKEL (reference sequence).

With regard to this clone: The sequence runs out 3 residues before the end of the CDR3; the remainder is reconstructed from the germline J gene. The chain employs TRBV20-1 and TRBJ1-5; D perhaps matches TRBD1 (6 bases). V was cut by 5 bases and J by 2 bases, with 13 bases left in between. The CDR3 has 14 residues. CDR1 and CDR2 (germline): DFQATT, SNEGSKA (reference sequence). Partial CDR3 DNA: TGCAGTGCTGGCGGAGCAGGGGGCAATCAGCCC. It is translated as CSAGGAGGNQP. The whole CDR3 protein is CSAGGAGGNQPQHF.

With respect to this clone: The CDR3 end lies 3 residues beyond the end of the read and is filled in from the germline J gene. The chain joins TRBV20-1 to TRBJ2-7, with D perhaps TRBD2 (6 bases). CDR3 length equals 13 residues. Germline values: CDR1 DFQATT, CDR2 SNEGSKA (reference sequence). Between the trimmed V and J ends, which lost 4 bases and 2 bases, there was a span of 12 bases. The covered CDR3 bases are TGCAGTGCTAATCCGGGACTGGCCTACGAG. It codes for CSANPGLAYE. The whole CDR3 protein is CSANPGLAYEQYF.

A word on this clone: The sequenced fragment ends 3 residues before the CDR3 boundary, so the rest is inferred from the germline J gene. This sequence joins TRBV30 and TRBJ2-1; no firm D call. The CDR3 sequence is 11 residues long. V lost 3 bases to trimming and J lost 8 bases, with 8 bases between them. In germline, CDR1 is GTSNPN, CDR2 SVGIG (reference sequence). Incomplete CDR3 DNA: TGTGCCTGGAGATACGCGCATGAG. As protein: CAWRYAHE. The CDR3 in full is CAWRYAHEQFF.

In the case of this clone: The CDR3 end lies 3 residues beyond the end of the read and is filled in from the germline J gene. The chain employs TRBV10-1 and TRBJ2-5, with D uncertain. The germline V gene encodes CDR1 WNHNN and CDR2 SYGVQD (reference sequence). CDR3 size: 13 residues. Deletions cut 4 bases from V and 5 bases from J, with 11 bases between. CDR3 sequence: CASSVKPGETQYF. The part of the CDR3 DNA that was read is TGCGCCAGCAGTGTTAAGCCCGGGGAGACC.

As to this clone: Coverage ceases 3 residues before the CDR3 finishes, and the germline J gene fills in the end. This rearrangement joins TRBV20-1 to TRBJ2-4; tentative D call: TRBD1 (5 bases). CDR3 length equals 15 residues. Germline CDR1 and CDR2: DFQATT and SNEGSKA (reference sequence). The V end lost 0 bases, the J end lost 0 bases, and 9 bases lay between the germline ends. Incomplete CDR3 DNA: TGCAGTGCTAGAGATCGACAGTTAGCCAAAAACATT. Protein: CSARDRQLAKNI. The complete CDR3 reads CSARDRQLAKNIQYF.

Concerning this clone: The read falls 3 residues short of the CDR3 end, and the missing part is taken from the germline J gene. The chain carries TRBV10-1 and TRBJ2-7; 9 nucleotides agree with TRBD1. The CDR3 has 14 residues. Germline V gives CDR1 WNHNN, CDR2 SYGVQD (reference sequence). V dropped 5 bases and J dropped 6; count of bases not matched to a gene: 8. The covered CDR3 bases are TGCGCCAGCAGTACTGGACAGGGGCTGGCCGAG. Its translation: CASSTGQGLAE. The whole CDR3 protein is CASSTGQGLAEQYF.

With respect to this clone: The read finishes 3 residues shy of the CDR3 end, and the germline J gene is used to complete it. J is TRBJ2-5 and V is TRBV30, with D unresolved. V was cut by 0 bases and J by 5 bases, with 10 bases left in between. This CDR3 region has 13 residues. Germline CDR1 is GTSNPN and CDR2 is SVGIG (reference sequence). CDR3 sequence: CAWSVTVTETQYF. CDR3 DNA, as far as it was read: TGTGCCTGGAGTGTAACGGTTACGGAGACC.

CDR3 protein: CASSLVGGHQETQYF. The CDR3 bases that were read are TGTGCCAGCAGCTTAGTAGGGGGTCACCAAGAGACC. J is TRBJ2-5 and V is TRBV11-2; TRBD1 is a possible D gene (6 bases). The CDR3 goes on 3 residues after the read ends, and that part is filled in from the germline J gene. The CDR3 contains 15 residues. Germline V gene sequence: CDR1 SGHAT, CDR2 FQNNGV. V shed 1 base and J shed 0 bases, with 9 bases lying between them.

In the case of this clone: The missing CDR3 end, 3 residues past where the read stops, is filled in from the germline J gene. This chain uses TRBV5-4 with TRBJ2-6; unclear D gene. The CDR3 is made up of 15 amino acids. Between the trimmed V and J ends, which lost 4 bases and 3 bases, there was a span of 11 bases. CDR1 and CDR2 from the germline V gene are SGHNT and YYREEE (reference sequence). This CDR3 reads CASSLFSVGANVLTF. Incomplete CDR3 DNA: TGTGCCAGCAGCCTCTTCTCAGTTGGGGCCAACGTC.

With regard to this clone: Coverage ceases 3 residues before the CDR3 finishes, and the germline J gene fills in the end. V usage is TRBV7-9 and J usage is TRBJ1-1, with D hard to call. The length of the CDR3 is 14 residues. Germline loops: CDR1 SEHNR, CDR2 FQNEAQ (reference sequence). The V end lost 11 bases, the J end lost 1 base, and 17 bases lay between the germline ends. CDR3 loop: CASKTTGSNTEAFF. The covered CDR3 bases are TGTGCCTCAAAAACGACGGGGTCGAACACTGAA.

CDR3 protein: CASSPDRDTEAFF. The covered CDR3 bases are TGTGCCAGCAGCCCCGACAGGGACACTGAA. The rearrangement uses TRBV28 and TRBJ1-1; 7 bases align to TRBD1. Read coverage stops 3 residues before the CDR3 terminus; the germline J gene supplies the remainder. The J segment lost 3 bases and the V segment lost 6 bases, leaving 4 bases of the junction unmatched. In germline, CDR1 is MDHEN, CDR2 SYDVKM. CDR3 size: 13 residues.

About this clone itself: The read ends 3 residues early relative to the CDR3; the germline J gene fills the gap. The chain employs TRBV30 and TRBJ2-2, with unresolved D. Germline-derived CDR1 and CDR2 are GTSNPN and SVGIG (reference sequence). The CDR3 spans 13 residues. The ends were cut back, 0 bases at V and 4 bases at J, with 6 bases in the middle. This CDR3 is CAWSVSGTGELFF. The CDR3 DNA, read in part, is TGTGCCTGGAGTGTGTCGGGCACCGGGGAG.

CDR3 DNA, as far as it was read: TGTGCCAGCAGCTTGTACTTGAATTCACCC. This translates into CASSLYLNSP. The whole CDR3 sequence reads CASSLYLNSPLHF. V usage is TRBV5-5 and J usage is TRBJ1-6; D remains ambiguous. Read coverage stops 3 residues before the CDR3 terminus; the germline J gene supplies the remainder. V was trimmed by 1 base and J by 7 bases, leaving 6 bases between them. Germline assignment: CDR1 SGHKS and CDR2 YYEKEE (reference sequence). The CDR3 loop spans 13 amino acids. Filled out from reference TRBV5-5 and TRBJ1-6, the complete variable domain reads DAGVTQSPTHLIKTRGQQVTLRCSPISGHKSVSWYQQVLGQGPQFIFQYYEKEERGRGNFPDRFSARQFPNYSSELNVNALLLGDSALYLCASSLYLNSPLHFGNGTRLTVT.

On this clone: The read stops 3 residues short of the end of the CDR3; the missing end is completed from the germline J gene. The chain couples TRBV10-3 to TRBJ1-2; D not resolved. The CDR3 loop spans 15 amino acids. Trimming removed 3 bases at V and 2 bases at J, with 13 bases between. Per the germline V gene, CDR1 is ENHRY and CDR2 is SYGVKD. CDR3 DNA, as far as it was read: TGTGCCATCAGTGATTTCGTCGCAGAAAACTATGGC. Its translation: CAISDFVAENYG. The entire CDR3 protein is CAISDFVAENYGYTF.

Worth noting for this clone: The read terminates 3 residues before the CDR3 end, so the remaining end is supplied by the germline J gene. The chain uses TRBV2 and TRBJ2-3; D perhaps matches TRBD1 (5 bases). The length of the CDR3 is 16 residues. CDR1 is SNHLY and CDR2 is FYNNEI in the germline V gene. The V end lost 4 bases, the J end lost 0 bases, and 14 bases lay between the germline ends. CDR3 sequence reads: CASSVDSPSSTDTQYF. The CDR3 bases that were read are TGTGCCAGCAGTGTTGACAGCCCCTCTAGCACAGATACG.